This T cell receptor beta chain was recovered during a study of blood T cell repertoires in COVID-19. For the study at large: COVID-19 samples collected from the United States, Italy and Spain covered acute and convalescent phases. T cells, B-cell-depleted T cells, or PBMCs supplied cDNA or gDNA.

CDR3 length: 18 amino acids. From germline, CDR1 is MNHNS and CDR2 SASEGT. J gave up 3 bases and V 1 base, and 12 bases lay outside the gene matches. Only one count was recorded for this clone. Authors' data handling: Estimation of nucleated cell counts was performed using reference gene primer amplification. Assay: immunoSEQ multiplex PCR; the TCRdb copy retains only in-frame clones and omits some. V and J calls and clone size follow that table, whereas D and trimming were derived from the DNA. The sample consists of 280,000 or so clones, around 90% of them appearing once. This clonotype was sampled from a man between 18 and 29 years old with active or convalescent COVID-19. The J gene is TRBJ1-3, the V gene TRBV6-1, with 7 positions matching TRBD1. The sequenced sample was peripheral blood. CDR3 loop: CASSEVFWRQGDGNTIYF. In DNA, the CDR3 is TGTGCCAGCAGTGAAGTTTTTTGGCGGCAGGGGGATGGAAACACCATATATTTT.